What follows is one T cell receptor (beta chain) and its context. The antigen is not known. The sample originates from a study of shared clonotypes between healthy human individuals. Overall study results and limits: The study found lower generation probabilities in non-shared clonotypes than in those shared by all four donors. Sequencing depth was a factor that was expected to affect clonotype sharing among donors.

Trimming at V came to 0 bases and at J to 7 bases, leaving 6 bases not matched to a gene. CDR3 length equals 15 residues. Germline CDR1 reads SGDLS; CDR2 reads YYNGEE. Measured with immunoSEQ multiplex PCR; TCRdb has only the in-frame clones, and not every one. The sample carries about 320,000 clones, about nine tenths recorded once. The V gene is TRBV9, the J gene TRBJ2-1; 8 bases are shared with TRBD2. The material sequenced was memory CD8+ T cells sorted from blood. Documented subset: CD45RO+ cells pooled with CCR7-negative TemRA cells. This clonotype was obtained from a man between 18 and 29 years old in good health. CDR3: CASSVAGGQGNEQFF. CDR3 coding DNA: TGTGCCAGCAGCGTAGCGGGAGGGCAGGGAAATGAGCAGTTCTTC. The full variable domain, completed using reference TRBV9 and TRBJ2-1, is DSGVTQTPKHLITATGQRVTLRCSPRSGDLSVYWYQQSLDQGLQFLIQYYNGEERAKGNILERFSAQQFPDLHSELNLSSLELGDSALYFCASSVAGGQGNEQFFGPGTRLTVL.